This T cell receptor (beta chain) was recorded in a study of blood T cell repertoires in COVID-19. Study background: T cells, B-cell-depleted T cells, or PBMCs provided the cDNA or gDNA that served as material.

The study counted Cohort 3 donors as recovered given two negative PCRs, clearance, or symptom resolution. The CDR3 is 13 residues long. CDR1 is MNHEY and CDR2 is SMNVEV in the germline V gene (reference sequence). V dropped 5 bases and J dropped 5; count of bases not matched to a gene: 4. As originally analysed: Estimates of nucleated cell counts were drawn from the amplification of reference gene primers. Using immunoSEQ multiplex PCR, the repertoire was profiled, and TCRdb retains in-frame clones only, with some absent. V, J and clone size derive from that table, while D and trimming were established from the DNA sequence. The sample lists approximately 270,000 clones; 75% to 90% were seen once.

The receptor's source is a woman in her forties or fifties who had recovered from COVID-19. J is TRBJ1-2 and V is TRBV27, with 8 bases that match TRBD1. The sample taken for sequencing was PBMCs or T cells enriched from blood (not recorded which). CDR3 region: CASSGQGAYGYTF. The DNA for the CDR3 is TGTGCCAGCAGTGGACAGGGTGCTTATGGCTACACCTTC.